This TCR beta chain was identified during a study of shared clonotypes between healthy human individuals. TCRdb keeps only in-frame clones here, not all; method: immunoSEQ multiplex PCR. Of some 530,000 clones in the sample, over 70% are singletons; the top ten hold about 12%. Trimming pared 0 bases from V and 7 bases from J, leaving 7 bases between. CDR3 length equals 11 residues. Germline CDR1 GTSNPN, CDR2 SVGIG (reference sequence). This clone has ten or more counts. Other nucleotide sequences in the sample specify the same CDR3. The V and J genes are TRBV30 and TRBJ2-7; D is unclear. Sequences were obtained from PBMCs. The sequence derives from a middle-aged woman in good health. Some clones in this sample may be carry-over from other donors' samples. Here the CDR3 DNA reads TGTGCCTGGAGTGTACAAGCGGAGCAGTACTTC. This sequence encodes CAWSVQAEQYF.